This TCR beta chain comes out of a study of OX40 agonist ivuxolimab in advanced cancers. The overall study: The treatment was a fully human IgG2 OX40 agonist, ivuxolimab. Intravenous ivuxolimab was administered to patients every 2 weeks at 0.01 to 10 mg/kg. Aged roughly 20 to 79 with a mean of 60 years, they were 82.7% male.

The CDR3 length is 16 residues. Germline lookup yields CDR1 MNHNY and CDR2 SVGAGI (reference sequence). The V and J ends lost 5 bases and 5 bases respectively, with 18 bases between them. The data were produced by immunoSEQ multiplex PCR, yet TCRdb's version contains in-frame clones alone and is incomplete. The sample yields some 16,000 clones, around nine tenths seen once. Sequencing was performed on CD4+ or CD8+ T cells sorted from blood, taken in a trial of the OX40 agonist ivuxolimab. This clonotype originated in an adult with an advanced solid tumor such as melanoma, head and neck, liver or kidney cancer. The chain couples TRBV6-6 to TRBJ2-2; the D gene is possibly TRBD2 (6 bases). DNA for the CDR3: TGTGCCAGCAGTCCCCCGAGCGGGTATTTAACCGGGGAGCTGTTTTTT. The encoded protein is CASSPPSGYLTGELFF.